This entry lists 9 T cell receptor beta chains sequenced from one sample in a study of blood T cells in healthy people across ages. A second PCR, run for roughly 7 to 12 cycles, used a sample-barcoded 5' primer plus a J-beta primer mix. TCRdb independently ran MiXCR on the 5' RACE reads; one entry per CDR3 protein. The table includes roughly 700,000 distinct CDR3 sequences, around 25% detected once. These data also featured in a second study, about T cells of mothers and their children.

Sequenced sample: blood. These receptors were obtained from a boy aged 10-17 years in good health.

This clonotype was detected a few times. This chain joins TRBV20-1 and TRBJ2-1; 11 bases match TRBD2. CDR1 is DFQATT, CDR2 SNEGSKA, per germline (reference sequence). V shed 3 bases and J 10 bases; nucleotides not matched to a gene: 8. This CDR3 contains 14 residues. The chain's CDR3 is CSARSLGLADEQFF. Here the CDR3 DNA reads TGCAGTGCTAGGTCCCTGGGACTAGCGGACGAGCAGTTCTTC.

V gene TRBV7-3 combines with J gene TRBJ2-1; TRBD1 matches at 7 bases. J gave up 8 bases and V 6 bases, and 13 bases lay outside the gene matches. The CDR3 is 15 residues long. Germline V gene data show CDR1 as SGHTA and CDR2 as FQGTGA. The CDR3 DNA follows: TGTGCCAGCAGTCGGGACAGTCGGACTTACGATGAGCAGTTCTTC. Protein: CASSRDSRTYDEQFF.

This clonotype was recorded once. The junction shows a germline mismatch at one end, possibly a read error. CDR3 bases: TGTGCTAGCAGCCCCGGGACTAGCGGGAGTGTAGGAGATACGCAGTATTTT. The encoded protein is CASSPGTSGSVGDTQYF. The gene calls are TRBV7-7 and TRBJ2-3; 14 bases match TRBD2. This CDR3 comprises 17 residues. Germline V gene sequence: CDR1 SSHAT, CDR2 FNYEAQ (reference sequence).

The chain employs TRBV5-1 and TRBJ1-1, with TRBD1 as a possible D gene (6 bases). The V gene's germline CDR1 is SGHRS and CDR2 YFSETQ. The CDR3 contains 15 residues. Trimming left V 4 bases short and J 1 base short, with 14 bases between. The CDR3 loop is CASSIREGGNTEAFF. The CDR3, as DNA: TGCGCCAGCAGCATCAGGGAAGGGGGGAACACTGAAGCTTTCTTT.

The V call is TRBV27, the J call TRBJ2-1; tentative D call: TRBD2 (5 bases). Germline assignment: CDR1 MNHEY and CDR2 SMNVEV (reference sequence). The CDR3 extends over 16 amino acids. Trimming removed 7 bases at V and 4 bases at J, with 20 bases between. CDR3: CASKPSRRSSYNEQFF. The CDR3, as DNA: TGTGCCAGCAAGCCGTCGCGGAGGAGCTCTTACAATGAGCAGTTCTTC.

This clonotype has just a few counts. The chain carries TRBV6-2 or TRBV6-3 and TRBJ2-5; 7 bases line up with TRBD1. J was trimmed by 11 bases and V by 4 bases; bases with no gene match: 10. CDR3 length equals 13 residues. Germline CDR1 is MNHEY and CDR2 is SVGEGT. CDR3 DNA: TGTGCCAGCAGTTGGACAGGAATCTATGAGCAGTACTTC. Translated: CASSWTGIYEQYF.

This clonotype has a handful of counts. The rearrangement uses TRBV7-2 and TRBJ2-5; 9 nucleotides line up with TRBD2. V was pared by 4 bases and J by 5 bases, with 17 bases of the junction left unmatched. Germline CDR1 and CDR2: SGHTA and FQGNSA. The CDR3 sequence is 18 residues long. The CDR3 loop is CASSSRSGRPTGSETQYF. The CDR3 DNA reads as TGTGCCAGCAGCTCAAGGAGCGGGAGGCCAACGGGTTCCGAGACCCAGTACTTC.

This clonotype showed up just a few times. The V and J genes are TRBV20-1 and TRBJ1-1, with D perhaps TRBD1 (5 bases). Germline lookup yields CDR1 DFQATT and CDR2 SNEGSKA (reference sequence). The CDR3 is made up of 14 amino acids. The V and J ends lost 5 bases and 0 bases respectively, with 13 bases between them. This CDR3 reads CSAPPGLVNTEAFF. The CDR3 nucleotides are TGCAGTGCTCCCCCAGGGCTCGTGAACACTGAAGCTTTCTTT.

This clonotype was seen a handful of times. The V and J genes are TRBV27 and TRBJ1-1; TRBD1 might be the D (6 bases). V was shortened by 0 bases and J by 4 bases, with 12 bases between the two germline ends. This CDR3 spans 15 amino acids. The germline V gene has CDR1 MNHEY and CDR2 SMNVEV (reference sequence). CDR3 sequence reads: CASSLSTGIITEAFF. CDR3 in DNA: TGTGCCAGCAGTTTATCAACAGGGATTATCACTGAAGCTTTCTTT.